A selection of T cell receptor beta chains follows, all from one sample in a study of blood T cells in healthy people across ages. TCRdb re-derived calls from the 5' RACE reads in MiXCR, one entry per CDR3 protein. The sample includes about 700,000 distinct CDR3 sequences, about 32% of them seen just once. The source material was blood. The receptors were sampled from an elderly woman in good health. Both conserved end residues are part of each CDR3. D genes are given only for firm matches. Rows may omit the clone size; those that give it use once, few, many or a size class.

DNA: TGTGCCAGCAGGGGGACAGGAAGAAGGGACACTGAAGCTTTCTTT; CDR3: CASRGTGRRDTEAFF; V: TRBV6-6; D: TRBD1; size: NA; J: TRBJ1-1; length: 15
DNA: TGTGCCAGCAGCTGGGCGGGCATTATGAACACTGAAGCTTTCTTT; CDR3: CASSWAGIMNTEAFF; V: TRBV7-2; D: NA; size: many; J: TRBJ1-1; length: 15
DNA: TGTGCCACCAGTGAGCTAACAGGGAGGCAAGAGACCCAGTACTTC; CDR3: CATSELTGRQETQYF; V: TRBV24-1; D: NA; size: many; J: TRBJ2-5; length: 15
DNA: TGTGCCAGCAGTTTAGTTGGGACAGCCTACGAGCAGTACTTC; CDR3: CASSLVGTAYEQYF; V: TRBV28; D: TRBD1; size: many; J: TRBJ2-7; length: 14
DNA: TGTGCCTGGACCCTAGGTGATACGCAGTATTTT; CDR3: CAWTLGDTQYF; V: TRBV30; D: NA; size: NA; J: TRBJ2-3; length: 11
DNA: TGTGCCACCAGCCTCAACCGGAGCTACGAGCAGTACTTC; CDR3: CATSLNRSYEQYF; V: TRBV15; D: NA; size: NA; J: TRBJ2-7; length: 13
DNA: TGTGCCAGCAGTTCTGACAGGGTGGCTAATGAAAAACTGTTTTTT; CDR3: CASSSDRVANEKLFF; V: TRBV28; D: TRBD1; size: many; J: TRBJ1-4; length: 15
DNA: TGTGCCAGCAGTCTGCTCCTTCATGAGCAGTTCTTC; CDR3: CASSLLLHEQFF; V: TRBV6-6; D: NA; size: many; J: TRBJ2-1; length: 12
DNA: TGTGCCAGCAGTATGGACAGCTCCTACAATGAGCAGTTCTTC; CDR3: CASSMDSSYNEQFF; V: TRBV28; D: NA; size: many; J: TRBJ2-1; length: 14
DNA: TGTGCCAGCAGCGTAGGGAGCCTGGGGGCTAATGAGCAGTTCTTC; CDR3: CASSVGSLGANEQFF; V: TRBV9; D: NA; size: many; J: TRBJ2-1; length: 15
DNA: TGTGCCAGCAGCCAACCCGGGGGGGCGGCGGCCAACTATGGCTACACCTTC; CDR3: CASSQPGGAAANYGYTF; V: TRBV4-2; D: NA; size: many; J: TRBJ1-2; length: 17
DNA: TGTGCCAGCAGTGACAGCCGCGGCTACACCTTC; CDR3: CASSDSRGYTF; V: TRBV6-2/TRBV6-3; D: NA; size: many; J: TRBJ1-2; length: 11
DNA: TGTGCCAGCAGCTTAGTAACCCCAGGGGCGGGGAACACAGATACGCAGTATTTT; CDR3: CASSLVTPGAGNTDTQYF; V: TRBV7-6; D: NA; size: many; J: TRBJ2-3; length: 18
DNA: TGTGCCAGCAGCCCTCCGGGCGACATTCAGTACTTC; CDR3: CASSPPGDIQYF; V: TRBV7-9; D: NA; size: many; J: TRBJ2-4; length: 12
DNA: TGCGCCAGCAGCTTGAGTCCCACCGAGGAGTACTTC; CDR3: CASSLSPTEEYF; V: TRBV5-1; D: NA; size: many; J: TRBJ2-7; length: 12
DNA: TGTGCCAGCAGCCCTGAAGTAGGTTTATCGAACACTGAAGCTTTCTTT; CDR3: CASSPEVGLSNTEAFF; V: TRBV7-2; D: NA; size: once; J: TRBJ1-1; length: 16
DNA: TGTGCCAGCAGCCCCCTTAGGGGGAGACAAGCAGATACGCAGTATTTT; CDR3: CASSPLRGRQADTQYF; V: TRBV11-2; D: NA; size: NA; J: TRBJ2-3; length: 16
DNA: TGCGCCAGCAGCCCGGACAGGGCCTACGAGCAGTTCTTC; CDR3: CASSPDRAYEQFF; V: TRBV5-1; D: TRBD1; size: NA; J: TRBJ2-1; length: 13
DNA: TGCGCCAGCAGCCAAGATCGGTCTAGCGGCTACGAGCAGTACTTC; CDR3: CASSQDRSSGYEQYF; V: TRBV4-1; D: TRBD2; size: many; J: TRBJ2-7; length: 15
DNA: TGCAGTGCTAGGGGCCTCAGGTGCCAAGAGACCCAGTACTTC; CDR3: CSARGLRCQETQYF; V: TRBV20-1; D: NA; size: NA; J: TRBJ2-5; length: 14
DNA: TGTGCCAGCAGCTTGTTTGGCAGGGTCTCAGATACGCAGTATTTT; CDR3: CASSLFGRVSDTQYF; V: TRBV5-5; D: NA; size: NA; J: TRBJ2-3; length: 15
DNA: TGTGCCAGCAGTGGACGGACTAACTATGGCTACACCTTC; CDR3: CASSGRTNYGYTF; V: TRBV7-9; D: NA; size: NA; J: TRBJ1-2; length: 13
DNA: TGTGCCAGCTCACCACAGGGGGACGACGAGCAGTATTTC; CDR3: CASSPQGDDEQYF; V: TRBV18; D: NA; size: NA; J: TRBJ2-7; length: 13
DNA: TGTGCCAGTAGTATAGGGCAGGGGATGGTCAATGGGCAGTTCTTC; CDR3: CASSIGQGMVNGQFF; V: TRBV19; D: NA; size: NA; J: TRBJ2-1; length: 15
DNA: TGCAGTGCTAATGTTGTGGTAGCGGCAGATACGCAGTATTTT; CDR3: CSANVVVAADTQYF; V: TRBV20-1; D: NA; size: many; J: TRBJ2-3; length: 14
DNA: TGTGCCAGCAGTCCCCAGGGGATTAGAGAGCAGTACTTC; CDR3: CASSPQGIREQYF; V: TRBV28; D: NA; size: many; J: TRBJ2-7; length: 13
DNA: TGTGCCTGGGGTCCCCGAGGACCGCAGAACACTGAAGCTTTCTTT; CDR3: CAWGPRGPQNTEAFF; V: TRBV30; D: NA; size: NA; J: TRBJ1-1; length: 15
DNA: TGTGCCAGCAGCTTGGAGCCAGGGGGAAACTACGAGCAGTACTTC; CDR3: CASSLEPGGNYEQYF; V: TRBV5-5; D: TRBD1; size: many; J: TRBJ2-7; length: 15
DNA: TGCAGTGCTAGAGATAGGGGCATGAGCAATCAGCCCCAGCATTTT; CDR3: CSARDRGMSNQPQHF; V: TRBV20-1; D: NA; size: many; J: TRBJ1-5; length: 15
DNA: TGCAGTGCTAGTAACAGGCTAAGGAATCAGCCCCAGCATTTT; CDR3: CSASNRLRNQPQHF; V: TRBV20-1; D: NA; size: NA; J: TRBJ1-5; length: 14
DNA: TGTGCCAGCAGAAGTCCTAGCGGGGGTGTGGATGAGCAGTTCTTC; CDR3: CASRSPSGGVDEQFF; V: TRBV28; D: TRBD2; size: NA; J: TRBJ2-1; length: 15
DNA: TGTGCCAGCAGTCCCGGACTGACGACTTGGGAGCAGTTCTTC; CDR3: CASSPGLTTWEQFF; V: TRBV12-3/TRBV12-4; D: NA; size: once; J: TRBJ2-1; length: 14
DNA: TGTGCCTGGAGACCCCCAGGGATCAATTCACCCCTCCACTTT; CDR3: CAWRPPGINSPLHF; V: TRBV30; D: NA; size: NA; J: TRBJ1-6; length: 14
DNA: TGTGCCAGCAGTTGGGCGGTCCTCTACGAGCAGTACTTC; CDR3: CASSWAVLYEQYF; V: TRBV6-1; D: NA; size: many; J: TRBJ2-7; length: 13
DNA: TGTGCCAGCAGCCCACGGAGGGACCTGTCCAATGAGCAGTTCTTC; CDR3: CASSPRRDLSNEQFF; V: TRBV7-2; D: NA; size: NA; J: TRBJ2-1; length: 15
DNA: TGTGCCAGCAGTGACGCCGGGACTAGCGGGGGTATCCAGTACTTC; CDR3: CASSDAGTSGGIQYF; V: TRBV28; D: TRBD2; size: few; J: TRBJ2-7; length: 15
DNA: TGTGCCAGCAGTTACTCCGTCACTAGCGGGGGGGACTCCTACGAGCAGTACTTC; CDR3: CASSYSVTSGGDSYEQYF; V: TRBV6-2/TRBV6-3; D: TRBD2; size: many; J: TRBJ2-7; length: 18
DNA: TGTGCCAGCAGCTTAGCGACAGGGGTGGGTGAAGCTTTCTTT; CDR3: CASSLATGVGEAFF; V: TRBV7-2; D: TRBD1; size: NA; J: TRBJ1-1; length: 14
DNA: TGTGCCAGCAGCTTGAGTAGCGGTGCAGAGACCCAGTACTTC; CDR3: CASSLSSGAETQYF; V: TRBV7-6; D: NA; size: many; J: TRBJ2-5; length: 14
DNA: TGTGCTAGCAGCTTAGACGAGGCAGATACGCAGTATTTT; CDR3: CASSLDEADTQYF; V: TRBV7-7; D: NA; size: NA; J: TRBJ2-3; length: 13
DNA: TGCGCCAGCAGGCCCTGGACGGCCTCGACTTTCACAGATACGCAGTATTTT; CDR3: CASRPWTASTFTDTQYF; V: TRBV6-1; D: NA; size: NA; J: TRBJ2-3; length: 17
DNA: TGTGCCAGCAGTTTTATGTTTGGGGGCGAGCGCGCAGATGCGCAGTATTTT; CDR3: CASSFMFGGERADAQYF; V: TRBV12-3/TRBV12-4; D: NA; size: once; J: TRBJ2-3; length: 17
DNA: TGTGCCTGGAGTCCCCCCGCTAGTAGTTACCCCTACGAGCAGTACTTC; CDR3: CAWSPPASSYPYEQYF; V: TRBV30; D: NA; size: few; J: TRBJ2-7; length: 16
DNA: TGCAGTGCTAGAGATCCCAAGGGGCGACACTACGAGCAGTACTTC; CDR3: CSARDPKGRHYEQYF; V: TRBV20-1; D: NA; size: many; J: TRBJ2-7; length: 15
DNA: TGTGCCAGCAGTTCCGGGACAGGGGTTGGGGAGACCCAGTACTTC; CDR3: CASSSGTGVGETQYF; V: TRBV28; D: TRBD1; size: few; J: TRBJ2-5; length: 15
DNA: TGTGCCAGCAGCCAATACGGAGACGAGGGAAGTTTTTGGAACTACAATGAGCAGTTCTTC; CDR3: CASSQYGDEGSFWNYNEQFF; V: TRBV3-1; D: NA; size: many; J: TRBJ2-1; length: 20
DNA: TGTGCCAGCAGCTCGGAGGAGGGCAGGGGTGCGATCTACACCTTC; CDR3: CASSSEEGRGAIYTF; V: TRBV5-6; D: NA; size: many; J: TRBJ1-2; length: 15
DNA: TGTGCCAGCAGTCAGGACAGGGCCCAAGAGACCCAGTACTTC; CDR3: CASSQDRAQETQYF; V: TRBV6-6; D: TRBD1; size: many; J: TRBJ2-5; length: 14
DNA: TGCGCCAGCAGCCCCGAAACAGGTTTGGGGACCGGGGAGCTGTTTTTT; CDR3: CASSPETGLGTGELFF; V: TRBV5-1; D: NA; size: few; J: TRBJ2-2; length: 16
DNA: TGTGCCAGCAGGCTACTAGCGGGAGGGTCAGATACGCAGTATTTT; CDR3: CASRLLAGGSDTQYF; V: TRBV6-5; D: TRBD2; size: NA; J: TRBJ2-3; length: 15
DNA: TGCACCCCAACGCTTAGCACAGATACGCAGTATTTT; CDR3: CTPTLSTDTQYF; V: TRBV20-1; D: NA; size: many; J: TRBJ2-3; length: 12
DNA: TGTGCCATCAGTGAGTCGAGAGACAGCCTCCACGAGCAGTACTTC; CDR3: CAISESRDSLHEQYF; V: TRBV10-3; D: NA; size: NA; J: TRBJ2-7; length: 15
DNA: TGTGCCAGCACCTTTAGGCGGTCTAACTATGGCTACACCTTC; CDR3: CASTFRRSNYGYTF; V: TRBV7-2; D: NA; size: NA; J: TRBJ1-2; length: 14
DNA: TGTGCCAGCAGGTGGGGCACCCGATCGACTGAAGCTTTCTTT; CDR3: CASRWGTRSTEAFF; V: TRBV7-2; D: NA; size: few; J: TRBJ1-1; length: 14
DNA: TGTGCCAGTAGCGGGGGCCTAATCACAGATACGCAGTATTTT; CDR3: CASSGGLITDTQYF; V: TRBV6-2/TRBV6-3; D: TRBD2; size: many; J: TRBJ2-3; length: 14
DNA: TGTGCCAGCAGCCCCGCCGGGACCGGAAACATTCAGTACTTC; CDR3: CASSPAGTGNIQYF; V: TRBV11-2; D: NA; size: many; J: TRBJ2-4; length: 14
DNA: TGTGCCAGCAGTTACCGGCCGGATACGCAGTATTTT; CDR3: CASSYRPDTQYF; V: TRBV7-2; D: NA; size: many; J: TRBJ2-3; length: 12